The next 17 T cell receptor beta chains were all read from a single sample in a study of vaccination effects on CD4 cells after COVID-19. Some clones are missing from TCRdb's copy, which holds only in-frame ones; the method was immunoSEQ multiplex PCR. The table has roughly 43,000 clones, about four fifths seen once; the top ten hold over 12%. No antigen is known for these receptors. The ViraFEST assay expanded antigen-specific CD4+ T cells with viral peptide pools before sequencing. Subsequent to 10 days of culture, CD4+ T cells were isolated. Participants each got two BNT162b2 or mRNA-1273 vaccine doses. The sample here was CD4+ T cells from PBMCs cultured with HCoV-OC43 spike peptides, taken after COVID-19 vaccination. The sample's subset: HCoV-OC43 spike overlapping peptide pool stimulation. Receptor source: a human donor who received a COVID-19 vaccine.

The V gene is TRBV18, the J gene TRBJ1-1; D perhaps matches TRBD1 (5 bases). Trimming removed 2 bases from V and 5 bases from J, with 15 bases in between. This CDR3 is built from 15 residues. CDR1 and CDR2 from the germline V gene are KGHSH and LQKENI. DNA for the CDR3: TGTGCCAGCTCACCAGTTCAAGGGGCGAATACTGAAGCTTTCTTT. As protein: CASSPVQGANTEAFF.

The chain recombines TRBV3-1 (or the pseudogene TRBV3-2) with TRBJ1-4; no definite D call. Trimming left V 4 bases short and J 4 bases short, with 13 bases between. The V gene's germline CDR1 is LGHDT and CDR2 YNNKEL (reference sequence). The length of the CDR3 is 15 residues. The CDR3 DNA is TGTGCCAGCAGCCTCGCCGGGATTCTTAATGAAAAACTGTTTTTT. Its protein product is CASSLAGILNEKLFF.

About this clone: One junction end disagrees with the germline gene, perhaps due to a read error. The CDR3: CASSEELTGGYATQYF. The CDR3 coding sequence is TGCGCCAGCAGCGAAGAACTCACAGGGGGATACGCGACCCAGTACTTC. The rearrangement joins TRBV4-1 to TRBJ2-5; 8 nucleotides line up with TRBD1. Germline V gives CDR1 MGHRA, CDR2 YSYEKL. The CDR3 extends over 16 amino acids.

V is TRBV6-5 and J is TRBJ2-1; 7 nucleotides align to TRBD1. Germline CDR1 reads MNHEY; CDR2 reads SVGAGI. The CDR3 loop spans 15 amino acids. Trimming at V came to 6 bases and at J to 5 bases, leaving 10 bases not matched to a gene. CDR3 DNA: TGTGCCAGCAGCTCCAGGGACAGACATAACAATGAGCAGTTCTTC. Amino acids: CASSSRDRHNNEQFF.

This clone has only a few counts. The rearrangement links TRBV9 to TRBJ1-1; no reliable D call. Looked up from germline, CDR1 is SGDLS and CDR2 is YYNGEE. The length of the CDR3 is 13 residues. The ends were cut back, 3 bases at V and 1 base at J, with 7 bases in the middle. CDR3 residues: CASSATENTEAFF. The CDR3 nucleotides read TGTGCCAGCAGCGCTACAGAGAACACTGAAGCTTTCTTT.

The chain carries TRBV29-1 and TRBJ1-2; 7 positions match TRBD1. Germline CDR1 is SQVTM and CDR2 is ANQGSEA. CDR3 length: 13 amino acids. Germline trimming cut 4 bases from V and 7 bases from J; bases unmatched to any gene: 9. For the CDR3, the DNA is TGCAGCGTTGCAGAACAGGGGAATATTGGCTACACCTTC. This encodes CSVAEQGNIGYTF.

The chain couples TRBV29-1 to TRBJ2-3; TRBD2 matches at 11 bases. Germline assignment: CDR1 SQVTM and CDR2 ANQGSEA. The CDR3 has 15 amino acids. J lost 0 bases, V lost 6 bases, and 5 bases had no gene match. CDR3 amino acids: CSVDSSGGSTDTQYF. The CDR3 DNA is TGCAGCGTCGACTCTAGCGGGGGGAGCACAGATACGCAGTATTTT.

The chain is built from TRBV7-9 and TRBJ1-1; TRBD1 is a possible D gene (6 bases). Germline loops: CDR1 SEHNR, CDR2 FQNEAQ (reference sequence). The germline V and J ends were trimmed by 1 base and 4 bases, with 10 bases remaining between them. The CDR3 runs to 14 residues. The CDR3 DNA reads TGTGCCAGCAGCTTAGGGGGGCGGGCCACTGAAGCTTTCTTT. Amino acid sequence: CASSLGGRATEAFF.

The chain has TRBV5-4 and TRBJ2-1, with 9 bases matching TRBD2. Trimming cost V 3 bases and J 2 bases; bases outside gene matches: 6. CDR1 is SGHNT, CDR2 YYREEE, per germline (reference sequence). This CDR3 has 16 residues. The CDR3 DNA follows: TGTGCCAGCAGCTCATCAGCGGGAGGTGCCTACAATGAGCAGTTCTTC. It translates to CASSSSAGGAYNEQFF.

V and J are TRBV5-1 and TRBJ1-5; D is undetermined. V was cut by 3 bases and J by 6 bases, with 10 bases left in between. This CDR3 is built from 13 residues. The germline CDR1 and CDR2 sequences are SGHRS and YFSETQ. CDR3 sequence reads: CASSSYTGQPQHF. The CDR3 bases are TGCGCCAGCAGCTCCTATACGGGTCAGCCCCAGCATTTT. The variable domain in full, with the rest retrieved from reference TRBV5-1 and TRBJ1-5, is KAGVTQTPRYLIKTRGQQVTLSCSPISGHRSVSWYQQTPGQGLQFLFEYFSETQRNKGNFPGRFSGRQFSNSRSEMNVSTLELGDSALYLCASSSYTGQPQHFGDGTRLSIL.

This sequence joins TRBV19 and TRBJ2-2; tentatively, D is TRBD1 (8 bases). The V end lost 6 bases, the J end lost 4 bases, and 15 bases lay between the germline ends. This CDR3 has 15 residues. CDR1 is LNHDA and CDR2 is SQIVND in the germline V gene (reference sequence). In DNA, the CDR3 is TGTGCCAGTAGGCCCACAGGGGGGGGCACCGGGGAGCTGTTTTTT. Protein: CASRPTGGGTGELFF.

The V call is TRBV3-1 (or the pseudogene TRBV3-2), the J call TRBJ2-7; D perhaps matches TRBD2 (5 bases). V shed 2 bases and J shed 3 bases, with 8 bases lying between them. The CDR3 is made up of 13 amino acids. Germline CDR1 reads LGHDT; CDR2 reads YNNKEL (reference sequence). For the CDR3, the DNA is TGTGCCAGCAGCCAACCCAGCGGCTACGAGCAGTACTTC. It is translated as CASSQPSGYEQYF.

This chain uses TRBV14 with TRBJ2-1; 8 bases map to TRBD2. The V gene end was trimmed by 4 bases and the J gene end by 2 bases; junction bases not matched to a gene: 7. This CDR3 contains 16 residues. Germline CDR1 and CDR2: SGHDN and FVKESK. The CDR3 loop is CASSPNPGLAYNEQFF. CDR3 nucleotide sequence: TGTGCCAGCAGCCCAAATCCGGGACTAGCCTACAATGAGCAGTTCTTC.

The chain combines TRBV7-8 with TRBJ1-2; D is undetermined. V was clipped by 0 bases and J by 6 bases, with 14 bases between them. Looked up from germline, CDR1 is SGHVS and CDR2 is FQNEAQ. The CDR3 consists of 15 residues. CDR3 sequence (DNA): TGTGCCAGCAGCTTAGCGCGGAGTCCCAGGAATGGCTACACCTTC. Its protein product is CASSLARSPRNGYTF.

This clone was picked up one time. V and J are TRBV19 and TRBJ2-5; no definite D call. The CDR3 runs to 12 residues. V lost 7 bases, J lost 1 base, and 7 bases lay in between. CDR1 is LNHDA, CDR2 SQIVND, per germline (reference sequence). CDR3 region: CASMGSQETQYF. CDR3 nucleotide sequence: TGTGCCAGTATGGGCAGCCAAGAGACCCAGTACTTC.

The V gene is TRBV7-7, the J gene TRBJ2-1, with D perhaps given as TRBD1 or TRBD2 (5 bases each). The CDR3 loop spans 15 amino acids. Germline V gene data show CDR1 as SSHAT and CDR2 as FNYEAQ (reference sequence). V dropped 6 bases and J dropped 4 bases, with 16 bases sitting between them. The CDR3: CASRSRSEGYNEQFF. The CDR3 DNA sequence: TGTGCCAGCAGGTCGCGGAGCGAGGGGTACAATGAGCAGTTCTTC.

This CDR3 reads CASSEGGHSTEAFF. The CDR3 DNA is TGTGCCAGCAGTGAAGGTGGGCACAGCACTGAAGCTTTCTTT. The chain couples TRBV2 to TRBJ1-1; D gene ambiguous. This CDR3 is built from 14 residues. Germline CDR1 and CDR2: SNHLY and FYNNEI. V lost 1 base and J lost 4, with 10 bases in between.